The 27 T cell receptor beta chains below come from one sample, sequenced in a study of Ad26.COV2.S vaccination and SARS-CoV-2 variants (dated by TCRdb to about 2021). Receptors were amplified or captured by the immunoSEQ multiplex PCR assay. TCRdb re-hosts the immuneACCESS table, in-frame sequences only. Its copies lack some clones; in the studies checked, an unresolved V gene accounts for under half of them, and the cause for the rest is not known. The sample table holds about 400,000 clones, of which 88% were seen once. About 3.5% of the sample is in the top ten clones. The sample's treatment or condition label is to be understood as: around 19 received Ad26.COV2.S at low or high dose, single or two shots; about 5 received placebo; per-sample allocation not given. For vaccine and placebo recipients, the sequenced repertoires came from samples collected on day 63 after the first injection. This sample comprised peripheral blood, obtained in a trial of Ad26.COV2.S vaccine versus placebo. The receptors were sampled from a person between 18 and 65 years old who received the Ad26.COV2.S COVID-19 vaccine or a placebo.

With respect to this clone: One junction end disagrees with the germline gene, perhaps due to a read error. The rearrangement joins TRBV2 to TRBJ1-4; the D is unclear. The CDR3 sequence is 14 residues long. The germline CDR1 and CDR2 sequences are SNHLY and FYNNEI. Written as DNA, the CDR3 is TGTGCCAGCAGGGAAGGTCTGGCTAATGAAAAACTGTTTTTT. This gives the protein CASREGLANEKLFF.

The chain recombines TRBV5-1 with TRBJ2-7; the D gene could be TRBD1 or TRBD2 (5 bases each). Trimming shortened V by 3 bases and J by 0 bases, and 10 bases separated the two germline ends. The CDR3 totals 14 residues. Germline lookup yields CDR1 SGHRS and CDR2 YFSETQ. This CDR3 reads CASSSGAASYEQYF. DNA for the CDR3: TGCGCCAGCAGCTCCGGGGCAGCCTCCTACGAGCAGTACTTC.

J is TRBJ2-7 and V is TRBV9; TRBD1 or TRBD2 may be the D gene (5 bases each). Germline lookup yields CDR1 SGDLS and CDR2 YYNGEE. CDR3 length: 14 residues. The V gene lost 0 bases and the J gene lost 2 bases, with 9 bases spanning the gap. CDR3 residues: CASSVVPGPYEQYF. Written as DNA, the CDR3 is TGTGCCAGCAGCGTAGTTCCGGGGCCCTACGAGCAGTACTTC.

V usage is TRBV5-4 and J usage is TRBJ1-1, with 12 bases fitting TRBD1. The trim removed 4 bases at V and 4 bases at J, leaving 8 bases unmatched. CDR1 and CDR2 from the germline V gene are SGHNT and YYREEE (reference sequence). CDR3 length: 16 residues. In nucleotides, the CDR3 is TGTGCCAGCAGCCTCGGGACAGGGGGCCCGAGCACTGAAGCTTTCTTT. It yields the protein CASSLGTGGPSTEAFF. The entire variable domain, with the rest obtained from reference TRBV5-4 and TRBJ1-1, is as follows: ETGVTQSPTHLIKTRGQQVTLRCSSQSGHNTVSWYQQALGQGPQFIFQYYREEENGRGNFPPRFSGLQFPNYSSELNVNALELDDSALYLCASSLGTGGPSTEAFFGQGTRLTVV.

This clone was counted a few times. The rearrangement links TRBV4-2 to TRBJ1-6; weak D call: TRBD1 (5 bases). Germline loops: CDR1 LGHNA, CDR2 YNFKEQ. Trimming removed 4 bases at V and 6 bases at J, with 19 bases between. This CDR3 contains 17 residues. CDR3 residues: CASSPQGGGLTNSPLHF. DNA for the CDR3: TGTGCCAGCAGCCCCCAAGGTGGGGGGTTAACTAATTCACCCCTCCACTTT.

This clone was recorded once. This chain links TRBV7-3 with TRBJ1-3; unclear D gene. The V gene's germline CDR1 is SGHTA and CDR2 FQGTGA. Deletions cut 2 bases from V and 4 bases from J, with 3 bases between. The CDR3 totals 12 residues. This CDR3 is CASSLPGNTIYF. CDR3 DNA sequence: TGTGCCAGCAGCTTACCCGGAAACACCATATATTTT.

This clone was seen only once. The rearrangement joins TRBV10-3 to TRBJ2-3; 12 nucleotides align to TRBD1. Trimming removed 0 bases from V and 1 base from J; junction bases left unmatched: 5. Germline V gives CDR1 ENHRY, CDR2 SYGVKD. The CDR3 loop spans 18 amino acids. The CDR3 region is CAISESRDRGRGTDTQYF. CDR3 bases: TGTGCCATCAGTGAGTCGAGGGACAGGGGGCGAGGCACAGATACGCAGTATTTT.

The CDR3 reads CASSQGLAGFYNEQFF. CDR3 bases: TGCGCCAGCAGCCAAGGACTAGCGGGGTTCTACAATGAGCAGTTCTTC. V is TRBV4-3 and J is TRBJ2-1, with TRBD2 identical over 11 bases. The CDR3 length is 16 residues. With 1 base clipped from V and 3 bases from J, the junction kept 2 bases outside the gene matches. Germline CDR1 LGHNA, CDR2 YSLEER.

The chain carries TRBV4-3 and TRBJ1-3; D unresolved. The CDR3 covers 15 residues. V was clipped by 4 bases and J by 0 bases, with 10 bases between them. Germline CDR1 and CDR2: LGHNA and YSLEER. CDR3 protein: CASSPAGSSGNTIYF. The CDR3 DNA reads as TGCGCCAGCAGCCCAGCCGGGAGCTCTGGAAACACCATATATTTT.

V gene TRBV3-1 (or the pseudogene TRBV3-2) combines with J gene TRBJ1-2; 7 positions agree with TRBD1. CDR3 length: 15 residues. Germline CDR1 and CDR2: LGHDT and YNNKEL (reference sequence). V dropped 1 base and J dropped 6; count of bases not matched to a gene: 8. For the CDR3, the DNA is TGTGCCAGCAGCCAAGGAGACAGGGTGGATAATGGCTACACCTTC. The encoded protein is CASSQGDRVDNGYTF.

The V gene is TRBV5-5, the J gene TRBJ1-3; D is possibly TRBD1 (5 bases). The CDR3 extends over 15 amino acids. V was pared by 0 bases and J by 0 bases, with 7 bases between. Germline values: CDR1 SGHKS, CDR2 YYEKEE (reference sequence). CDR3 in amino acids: CASSLEGTSGNTIYF. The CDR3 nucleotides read TGTGCCAGCAGCTTGGAGGGGACCTCTGGAAACACCATATATTTT.

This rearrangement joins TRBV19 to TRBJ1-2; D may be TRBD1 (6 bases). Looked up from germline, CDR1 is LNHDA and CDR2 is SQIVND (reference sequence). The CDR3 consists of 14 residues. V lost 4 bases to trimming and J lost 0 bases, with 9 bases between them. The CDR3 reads CASSTDRPNYGYTF. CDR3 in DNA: TGTGCCAGTAGTACGGACAGACCTAACTATGGCTACACCTTC. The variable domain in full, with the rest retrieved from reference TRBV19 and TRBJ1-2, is DGGITQSPKYLFRKEGQNVTLSCEQNLNHDAMYWYRQDPGQGLRLIYYSQIVNDFQKGDIAEGYSVSREKKESFPLTVTSAQKNPTAFYLCASSTDRPNYGYTFGSGTRLTVV.

In nucleotides, the CDR3 is TGTGCCAGCAGTTACGGGTGGGACAGGAATGAGCAGTTCTTC. Its translation: CASSYGWDRNEQFF. The chain employs TRBV6-6 and TRBJ2-1; 8 bases line up with TRBD1. Germline-derived CDR1 and CDR2 are MNHNY and SVGAGI (reference sequence). The J segment lost 7 bases and the V segment lost 2 bases, leaving 4 bases of the junction unmatched. The CDR3 consists of 14 residues.

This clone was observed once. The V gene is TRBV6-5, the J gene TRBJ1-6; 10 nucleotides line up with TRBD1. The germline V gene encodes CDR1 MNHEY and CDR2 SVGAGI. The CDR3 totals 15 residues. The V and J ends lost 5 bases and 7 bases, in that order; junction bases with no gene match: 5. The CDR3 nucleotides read TGTGCCAGCAGTCCCGGGACAGGGGACAATTCACCCCTCCACTTT. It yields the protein CASSPGTGDNSPLHF.

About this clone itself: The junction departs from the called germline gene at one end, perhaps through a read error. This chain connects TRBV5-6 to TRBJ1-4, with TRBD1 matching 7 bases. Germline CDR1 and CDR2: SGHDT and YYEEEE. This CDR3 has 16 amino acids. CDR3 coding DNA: TGTGCCAGCAGCCGGGACAGACGCTGGGGTAATGAAGAACTGTTTTTT. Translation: CASSRDRRWGNEELFF. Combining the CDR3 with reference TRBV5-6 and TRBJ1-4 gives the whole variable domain DAGVTQSPTHLIKTRGQQVTLRCSPKSGHDTVSWYQQALGQGPQFIFQYYEEEERQRGNFPDRFSGHQFPNYSSELNVNALLLGDSALYLCASSRDRRWGNEELFFGSGTQLSVL.

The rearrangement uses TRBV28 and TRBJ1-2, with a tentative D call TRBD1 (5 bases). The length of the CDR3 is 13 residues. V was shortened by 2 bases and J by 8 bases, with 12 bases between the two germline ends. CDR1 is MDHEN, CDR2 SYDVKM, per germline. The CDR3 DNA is TGTGCCAGCAGTTTAGAGGGGTGGGGAGGCTACACCTTC. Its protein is CASSLEGWGGYTF.

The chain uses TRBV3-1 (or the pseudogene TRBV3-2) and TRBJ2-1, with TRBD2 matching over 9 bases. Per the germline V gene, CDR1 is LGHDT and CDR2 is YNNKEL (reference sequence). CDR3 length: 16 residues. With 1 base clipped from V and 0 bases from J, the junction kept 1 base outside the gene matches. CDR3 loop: CASSQGGGVSYNEQFF. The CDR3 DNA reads TGTGCCAGCAGCCAAGGCGGGGGGGTCTCCTACAATGAGCAGTTCTTC.

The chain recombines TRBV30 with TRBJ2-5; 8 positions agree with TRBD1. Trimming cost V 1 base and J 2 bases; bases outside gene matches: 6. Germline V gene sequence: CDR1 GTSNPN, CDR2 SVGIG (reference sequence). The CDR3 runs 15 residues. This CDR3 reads CAWSDRQGWQETQYF. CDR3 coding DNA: TGTGCCTGGAGTGATCGACAGGGGTGGCAAGAGACCCAGTACTTC.

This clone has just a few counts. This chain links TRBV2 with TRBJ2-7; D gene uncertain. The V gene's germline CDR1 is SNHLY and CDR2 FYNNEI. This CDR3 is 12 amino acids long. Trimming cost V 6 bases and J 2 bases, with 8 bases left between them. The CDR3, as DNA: TGTGCCAGCAGCGCACAAGCCTACGAGCAGTACTTC. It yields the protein CASSAQAYEQYF.

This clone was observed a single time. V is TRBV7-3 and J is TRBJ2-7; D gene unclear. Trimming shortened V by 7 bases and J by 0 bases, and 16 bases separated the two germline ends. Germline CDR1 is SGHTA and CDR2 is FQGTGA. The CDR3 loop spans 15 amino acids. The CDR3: CASTFRVRSSYEQYF. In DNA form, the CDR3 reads TGTGCCAGCACCTTTCGGGTAAGGAGCTCCTACGAGCAGTACTTC. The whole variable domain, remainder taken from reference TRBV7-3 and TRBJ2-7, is GAGVSQTPSNKVTEKGKYVELRCDPISGHTALYWYRQSLGQGPEFLIYFQGTGAADDSGLPNDRFFAVRPEGSVSTLKIQRTERGDSAVYLCASTFRVRSSYEQYFGPGTRLTVT.

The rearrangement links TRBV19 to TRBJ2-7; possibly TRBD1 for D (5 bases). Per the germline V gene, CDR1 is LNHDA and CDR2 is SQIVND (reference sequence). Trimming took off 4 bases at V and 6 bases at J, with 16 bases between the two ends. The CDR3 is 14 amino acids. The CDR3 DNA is TGTGCCAGTAGTAAAAAGGGGTCCCTCACCGAGCAGTACTTC. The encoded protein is CASSKKGSLTEQYF.

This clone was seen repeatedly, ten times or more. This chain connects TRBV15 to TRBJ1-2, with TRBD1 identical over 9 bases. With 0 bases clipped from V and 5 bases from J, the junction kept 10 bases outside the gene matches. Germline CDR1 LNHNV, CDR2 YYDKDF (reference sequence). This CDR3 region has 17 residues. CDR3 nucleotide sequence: TGTGCCACCAGCAGAGATCGGGAACAGGGGGCTCGGTATGGCTACACCTTC. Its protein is CATSRDREQGARYGYTF.

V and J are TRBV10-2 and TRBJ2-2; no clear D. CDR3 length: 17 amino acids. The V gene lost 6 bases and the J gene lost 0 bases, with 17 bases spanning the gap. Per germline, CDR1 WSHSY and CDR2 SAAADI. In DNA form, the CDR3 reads TGCGCCAGCAGAGGGCTGGAGACAAGGTCGAACACCGGGGAGCTGTTTTTT. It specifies CASRGLETRSNTGELFF.

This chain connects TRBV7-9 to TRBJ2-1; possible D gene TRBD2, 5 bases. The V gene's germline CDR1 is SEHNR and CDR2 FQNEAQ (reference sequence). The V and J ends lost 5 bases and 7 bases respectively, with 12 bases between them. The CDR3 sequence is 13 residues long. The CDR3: CASSPGLLNEQFF. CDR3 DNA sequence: TGTGCCAGCAGCCCAGGACTGTTAAATGAGCAGTTCTTC. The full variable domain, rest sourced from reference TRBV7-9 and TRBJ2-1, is DTGVSQNPRHKITKRGQNVTFRCDPISEHNRLYWYRQTLGQGPEFLTYFQNEAQLEKSRLLSDRFSAERPKGSFSTLEIQRTEQGDSAMYLCASSPGLLNEQFFGPGTRLTVL.

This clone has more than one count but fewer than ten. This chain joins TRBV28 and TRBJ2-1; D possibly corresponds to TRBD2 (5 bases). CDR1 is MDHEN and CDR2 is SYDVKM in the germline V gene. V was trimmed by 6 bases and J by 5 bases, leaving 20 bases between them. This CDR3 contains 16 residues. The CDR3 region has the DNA TGTGCCAGCAGCTATACTAGAGACACTAGGGACAATGAGCAGTTCTTC. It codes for CASSYTRDTRDNEQFF. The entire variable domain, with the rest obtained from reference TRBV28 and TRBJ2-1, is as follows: DVKVTQSSRYLVKRTGEKVFLECVQDMDHENMFWYRQDPGLGLRLIYFSYDVKMKEKGDIPEGYSVSREKKERFSLILESASTNQTSMYLCASSYTRDTRDNEQFFGPGTRLTVL.

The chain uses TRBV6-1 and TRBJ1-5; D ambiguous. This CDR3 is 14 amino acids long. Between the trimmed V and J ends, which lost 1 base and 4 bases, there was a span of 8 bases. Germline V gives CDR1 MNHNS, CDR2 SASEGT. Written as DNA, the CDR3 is TGTGCCAGCAGTGAAGTCCCGGGGAATCAGCCCCAGCATTTT. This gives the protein CASSEVPGNQPQHF.

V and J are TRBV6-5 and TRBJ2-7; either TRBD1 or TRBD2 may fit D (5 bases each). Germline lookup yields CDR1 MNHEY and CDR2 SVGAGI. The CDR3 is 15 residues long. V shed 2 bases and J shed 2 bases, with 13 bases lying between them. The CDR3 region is CASSYNGMGAYEQYF. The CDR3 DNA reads TGTGCCAGCAGTTACAACGGAATGGGGGCCTACGAGCAGTACTTC.